The present T cell receptor (beta chain) was sequenced within a study of cytomegalovirus exposure and HLA in healthy donors. The PCR had 60 Vbeta and 13 Jbeta primers. Only in-frame clones appear in the TCRdb table, and some are missing; sequencing was by immunoSEQ multiplex PCR. Counted here are 150,000 to 200,000 clones, 65% to 70% occurring once; the ten biggest clones make up roughly 4%. The V gene's germline CDR1 is SGHTA and CDR2 FQGNSA. There are 14 residues in the CDR3. Trimming stripped 3 bases from V and 0 bases from J, with 8 bases between. Sequencing was done on a sample of PBMCs. This clonotype originated in a woman aged 18-30 years in good health and CMV-seropositive. The chain joins TRBV7-2 to TRBJ1-1; the D gene is possibly TRBD1 (6 bases). The CDR3 here is CASSFGQLNTEAFF. CDR3 coding DNA: TGTGCCAGCAGCTTCGGACAGCTGAACACTGAAGCTTTCTTT.